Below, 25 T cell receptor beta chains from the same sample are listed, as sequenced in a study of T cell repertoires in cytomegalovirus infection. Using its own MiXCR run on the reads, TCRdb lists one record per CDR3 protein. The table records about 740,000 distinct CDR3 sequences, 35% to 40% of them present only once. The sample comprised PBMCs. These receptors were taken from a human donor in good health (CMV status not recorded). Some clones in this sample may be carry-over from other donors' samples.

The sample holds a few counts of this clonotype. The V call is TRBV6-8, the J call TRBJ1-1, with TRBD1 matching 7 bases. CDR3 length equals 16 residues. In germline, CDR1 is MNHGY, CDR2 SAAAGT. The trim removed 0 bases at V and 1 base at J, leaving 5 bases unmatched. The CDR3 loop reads CASSYSPDRANTEAFF. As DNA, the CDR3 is TGTGCCAGCAGTTACTCTCCCGACAGGGCGAACACTGAAGCTTTCTTT.

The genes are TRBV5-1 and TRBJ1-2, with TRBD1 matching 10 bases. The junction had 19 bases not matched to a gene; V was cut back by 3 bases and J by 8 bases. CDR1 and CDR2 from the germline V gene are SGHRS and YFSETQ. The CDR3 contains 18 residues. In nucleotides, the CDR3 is TGCGCCAGCAGCTCTGAAGCAATAACCGGGACAGGGGCGGGAGGCTACACCTTC. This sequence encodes CASSSEAITGTGAGGYTF. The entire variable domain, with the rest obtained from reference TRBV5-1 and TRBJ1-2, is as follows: KAGVTQTPRYLIKTRGQQVTLSCSPISGHRSVSWYQQTPGQGLQFLFEYFSETQRNKGNFPGRFSGRQFSNSRSEMNVSTLELGDSALYLCASSSEAITGTGAGGYTFGSGTRLTVV.

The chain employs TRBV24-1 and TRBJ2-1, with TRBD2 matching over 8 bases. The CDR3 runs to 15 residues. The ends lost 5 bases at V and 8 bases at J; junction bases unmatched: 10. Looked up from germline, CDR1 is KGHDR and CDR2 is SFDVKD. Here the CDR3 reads CATSVKRECRDEQFF. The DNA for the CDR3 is TGTGCCACCAGTGTAAAGCGGGAGTGCAGAGATGAGCAGTTCTTC.

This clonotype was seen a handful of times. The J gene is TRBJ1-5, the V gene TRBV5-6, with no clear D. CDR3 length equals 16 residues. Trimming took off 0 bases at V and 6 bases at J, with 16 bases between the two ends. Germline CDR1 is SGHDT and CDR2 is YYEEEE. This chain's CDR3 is CASSLAGADLTQPQHF. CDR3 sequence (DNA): TGTGCCAGCAGCTTGGCCGGCGCAGATTTGACTCAGCCCCAGCATTTT.

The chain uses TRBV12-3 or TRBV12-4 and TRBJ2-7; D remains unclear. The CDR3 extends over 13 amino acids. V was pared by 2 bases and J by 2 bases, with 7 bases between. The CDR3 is CASSLWQAYEQYF. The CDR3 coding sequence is TGTGCCAGCAGTTTATGGCAGGCCTACGAGCAGTACTTC.

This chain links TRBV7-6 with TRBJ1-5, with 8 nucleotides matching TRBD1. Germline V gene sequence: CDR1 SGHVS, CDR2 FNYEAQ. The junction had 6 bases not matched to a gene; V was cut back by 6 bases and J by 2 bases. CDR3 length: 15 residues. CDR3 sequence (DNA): TGTGCCAGCAGTAAGACAGGGGAAGGCAATCAGCCCCAGCATTTT. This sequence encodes CASSKTGEGNQPQHF.

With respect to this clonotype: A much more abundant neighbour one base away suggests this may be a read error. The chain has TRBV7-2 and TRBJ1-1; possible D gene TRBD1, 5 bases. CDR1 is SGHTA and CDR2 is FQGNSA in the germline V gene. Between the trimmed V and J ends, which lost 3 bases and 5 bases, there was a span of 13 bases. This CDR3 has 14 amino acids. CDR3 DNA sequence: TGTGCCAGCAGCTTGGTGGCAGGGCTTACTGAAGCTTTCTTT. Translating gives CASSLVAGLTEAFF.

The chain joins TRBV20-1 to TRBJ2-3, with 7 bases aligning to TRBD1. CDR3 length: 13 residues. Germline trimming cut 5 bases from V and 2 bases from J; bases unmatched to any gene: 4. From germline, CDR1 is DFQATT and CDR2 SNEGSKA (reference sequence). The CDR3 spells CSAQTGFTDTQYF. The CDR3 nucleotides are TGCAGTGCTCAGACAGGGTTCACAGATACGCAGTATTTT.

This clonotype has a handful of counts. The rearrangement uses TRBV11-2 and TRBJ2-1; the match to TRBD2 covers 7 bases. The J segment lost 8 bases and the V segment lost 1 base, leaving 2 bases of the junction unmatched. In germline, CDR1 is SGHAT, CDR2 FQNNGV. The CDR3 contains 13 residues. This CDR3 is CASSLGAGDEQFF. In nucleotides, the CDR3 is TGTGCCAGCAGCTTAGGGGCGGGGGATGAGCAGTTCTTC.

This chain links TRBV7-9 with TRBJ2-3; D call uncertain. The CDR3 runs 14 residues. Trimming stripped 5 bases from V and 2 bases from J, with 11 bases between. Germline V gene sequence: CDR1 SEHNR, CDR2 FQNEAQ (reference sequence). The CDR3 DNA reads TGTGCCAGCAGCCCTAGTTTTCACACAGATACGCAGTATTTT. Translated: CASSPSFHTDTQYF.

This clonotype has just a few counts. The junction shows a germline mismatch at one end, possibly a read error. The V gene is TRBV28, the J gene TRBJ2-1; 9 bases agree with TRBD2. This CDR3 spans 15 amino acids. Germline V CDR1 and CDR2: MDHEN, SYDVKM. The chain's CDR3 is CASRLSSGAPSEQFF. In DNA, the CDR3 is TGTGCCAGCAGATTATCTAGCGGGGCCCCCAGTGAGCAGTTCTTC.

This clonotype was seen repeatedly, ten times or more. This CDR3 is CASSLAAQASGYTF. The CDR3 region has the DNA TGTGCCAGCAGCTTAGCGGCGCAGGCAAGTGGCTACACCTTC. The chain employs TRBV7-6 and TRBJ1-2; D call uncertain. The CDR3 totals 14 residues. Germline CDR1 SGHVS, CDR2 FNYEAQ. With 0 bases removed from V and 7 bases from J, the gap between germline ends came to 12 bases.

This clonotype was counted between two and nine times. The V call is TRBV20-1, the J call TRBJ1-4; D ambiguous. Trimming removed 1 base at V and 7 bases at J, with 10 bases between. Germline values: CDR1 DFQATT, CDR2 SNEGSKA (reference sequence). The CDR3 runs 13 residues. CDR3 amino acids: CSARGHIGEKLFF. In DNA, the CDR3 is TGCAGTGCTAGAGGGCACATAGGTGAAAAACTGTTTTTT.

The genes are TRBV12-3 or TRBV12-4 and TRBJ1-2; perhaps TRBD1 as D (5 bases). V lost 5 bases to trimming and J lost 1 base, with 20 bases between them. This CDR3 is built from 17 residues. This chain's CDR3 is CASSLATAGRGNYGYTF. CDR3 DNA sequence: TGTGCCAGCAGTCTCGCGACAGCCGGGCGGGGTAACTATGGCTACACCTTC.

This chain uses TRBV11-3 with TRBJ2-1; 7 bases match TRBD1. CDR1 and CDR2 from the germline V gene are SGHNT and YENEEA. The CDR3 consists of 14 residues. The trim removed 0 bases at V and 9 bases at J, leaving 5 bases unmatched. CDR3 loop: CASSLEAEGAEQFF. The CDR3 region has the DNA TGTGCCAGCAGCTTAGAAGCTGAGGGGGCTGAGCAGTTCTTC.

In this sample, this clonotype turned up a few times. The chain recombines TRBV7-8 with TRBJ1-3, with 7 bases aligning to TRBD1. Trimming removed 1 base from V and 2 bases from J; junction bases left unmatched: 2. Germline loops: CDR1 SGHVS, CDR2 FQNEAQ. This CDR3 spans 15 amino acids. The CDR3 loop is CASSLDRGPGNTIYF. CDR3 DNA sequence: TGTGCCAGCAGCTTAGACAGGGGACCTGGAAACACCATATATTTT.

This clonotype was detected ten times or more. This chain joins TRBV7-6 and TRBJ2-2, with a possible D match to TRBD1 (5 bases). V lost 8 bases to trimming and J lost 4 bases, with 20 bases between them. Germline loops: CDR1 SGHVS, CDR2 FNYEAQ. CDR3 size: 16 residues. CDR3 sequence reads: CASSLPSLRATGELFF. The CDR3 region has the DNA TGTGCCAGCTCACTCCCCTCCCTCAGGGCCACCGGGGAGCTGTTTTTT.

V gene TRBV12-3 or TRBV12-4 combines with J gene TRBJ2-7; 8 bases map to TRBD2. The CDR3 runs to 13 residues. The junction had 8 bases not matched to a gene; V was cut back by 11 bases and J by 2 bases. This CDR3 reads CACTSGSTYEQYF. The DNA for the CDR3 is TGTGCCTGTACTAGCGGATCTACCTACGAGCAGTACTTC.

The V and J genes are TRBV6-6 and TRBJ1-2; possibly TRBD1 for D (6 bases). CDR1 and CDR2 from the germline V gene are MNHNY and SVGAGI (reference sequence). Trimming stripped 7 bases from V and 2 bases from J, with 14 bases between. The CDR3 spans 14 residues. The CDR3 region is CASMRGGENYGYTF. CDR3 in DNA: TGTGCCAGCATGAGGGGGGGGGAAAACTATGGCTACACCTTC.

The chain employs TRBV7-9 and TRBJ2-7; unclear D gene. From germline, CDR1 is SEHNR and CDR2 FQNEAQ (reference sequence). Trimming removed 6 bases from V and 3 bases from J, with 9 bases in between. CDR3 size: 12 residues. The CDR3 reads CASSGRIYEQYF. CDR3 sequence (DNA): TGTGCCAGCAGTGGACGCATCTACGAGCAGTACTTC.

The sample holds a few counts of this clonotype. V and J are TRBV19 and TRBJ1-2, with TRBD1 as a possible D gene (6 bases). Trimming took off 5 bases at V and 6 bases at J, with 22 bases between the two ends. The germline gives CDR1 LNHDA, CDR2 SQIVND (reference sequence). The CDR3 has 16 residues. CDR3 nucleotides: TGTGCCAGTAGTGTGGGGGCCACGACAAACGCCCATGGCTACACCTTC. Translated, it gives CASSVGATTNAHGYTF. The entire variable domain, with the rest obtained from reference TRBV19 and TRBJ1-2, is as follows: DGGITQSPKYLFRKEGQNVTLSCEQNLNHDAMYWYRQDPGQGLRLIYYSQIVNDFQKGDIAEGYSVSREKKESFPLTVTSAQKNPTAFYLCASSVGATTNAHGYTFGSGTRLTVV.

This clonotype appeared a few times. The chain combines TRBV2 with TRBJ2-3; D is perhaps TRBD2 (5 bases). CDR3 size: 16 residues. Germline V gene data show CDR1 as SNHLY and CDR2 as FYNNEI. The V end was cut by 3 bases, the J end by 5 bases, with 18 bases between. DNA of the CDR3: TGTGCCAGCAGTGACCGAGGGTCCCTTGCATTAGATACGCAGTATTTT. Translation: CASSDRGSLALDTQYF.

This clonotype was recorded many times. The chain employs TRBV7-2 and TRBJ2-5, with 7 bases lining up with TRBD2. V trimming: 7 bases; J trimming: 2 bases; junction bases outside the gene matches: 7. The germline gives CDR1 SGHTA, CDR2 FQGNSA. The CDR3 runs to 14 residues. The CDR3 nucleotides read TGTGCCAGCACCCCCAGCGGGGCTCAAGAGACCCAGTACTTC. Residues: CASTPSGAQETQYF.

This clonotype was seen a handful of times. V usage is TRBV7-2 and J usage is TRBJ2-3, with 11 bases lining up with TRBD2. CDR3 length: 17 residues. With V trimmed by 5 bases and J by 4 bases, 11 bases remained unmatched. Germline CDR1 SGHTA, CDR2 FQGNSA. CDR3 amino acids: CASSPRLAGRGADTQYF. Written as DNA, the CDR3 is TGTGCCAGCAGCCCCCGACTAGCGGGGCGGGGGGCAGATACGCAGTATTTT.

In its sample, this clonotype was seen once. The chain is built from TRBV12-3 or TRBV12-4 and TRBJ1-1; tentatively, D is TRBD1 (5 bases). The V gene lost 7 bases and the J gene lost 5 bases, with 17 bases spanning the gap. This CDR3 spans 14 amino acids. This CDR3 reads CASILEVGGTEAFF. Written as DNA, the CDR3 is TGTGCCAGCATCCTAGAGGTCGGGGGAACTGAAGCTTTCTTT.